These 26 T cell receptor beta chains were all obtained from the same sample, sequenced in a study of blood T cell repertoires in COVID-19. Sequencing used immunoSEQ multiplex PCR; TCRdb keeps in-frame clones, though not all of them. The sample shows 110,000 to 150,000 clones, about four fifths of them seen only once. The material sequenced was peripheral blood. Receptor source: an elderly woman in a cohort sampled during active or convalescent COVID-19.

The chain links TRBV6-5 to TRBJ2-7; 11 nucleotides match TRBD1. With V trimmed by 6 bases and J by 4 bases, 8 bases remained unmatched. Germline V lookup: CDR1 MNHEY, CDR2 SVGAGI. The CDR3 is 15 residues long. The CDR3 protein is CASRTGQGVKYEQYF. The CDR3 coding sequence is TGTGCCAGCAGGACGGGACAGGGGGTGAAGTACGAGCAGTACTTC.

The rearrangement uses TRBV5-1 and TRBJ1-2; D unresolved. From germline, CDR1 is SGHRS and CDR2 YFSETQ. Deletions cut 2 bases from V and 2 bases from J, with 10 bases between. The CDR3 totals 14 residues. CDR3 loop: CASSFGGQNYGYTF. CDR3 DNA sequence: TGCGCCAGCAGCTTCGGTGGGCAGAACTATGGCTACACCTTC.

The chain links TRBV5-1 to TRBJ2-5; tentatively, D is TRBD2 (5 bases). CDR3 length: 13 residues. Looked up from germline, CDR1 is SGHRS and CDR2 is YFSETQ. V gave up 5 bases and J gave up 7 bases, with 15 bases separating them. The CDR3 region has the DNA TGCGCCAGCAGGGACTCCACTGTAGGGACCCAGTACTTC. Its translation: CASRDSTVGTQYF.

V and J are TRBV27 and TRBJ2-3; TRBD2 agrees at 7 bases. The CDR3 runs 15 residues. In germline, CDR1 is MNHEY, CDR2 SMNVEV (reference sequence). The V gene end was trimmed by 3 bases and the J gene end by 4 bases; junction bases not matched to a gene: 7. The CDR3 reads CASSFRLALADTQYF. The CDR3 region has the DNA TGTGCCAGCAGTTTCCGACTAGCTCTTGCAGATACGCAGTATTTT.

In its sample, this clone was seen once. V and J are TRBV28 and TRBJ1-2; no clear D. The CDR3 consists of 11 residues. Germline loops: CDR1 MDHEN, CDR2 SYDVKM. The ends were cut back, 7 bases at V and 4 bases at J, with 7 bases in the middle. The CDR3 loop is CASTHGYGYTF. Written as DNA, the CDR3 is TGTGCCAGCACCCACGGCTATGGCTACACCTTC.

This chain links TRBV28 with TRBJ2-4; D might be TRBD1 (5 bases). V was pared by 7 bases and J by 0 bases, with 7 bases between. This CDR3 has 13 amino acids. Germline CDR1 is MDHEN and CDR2 is SYDVKM. The CDR3 loop is CASTTVAKNIQYF. The CDR3 bases are TGTGCCAGCACGACAGTAGCCAAAAACATTCAGTACTTC.

V gene TRBV9 combines with J gene TRBJ1-2; no clear D gene. V gave up 2 bases and J gave up 5 bases, with 7 bases separating them. Germline V lookup: CDR1 SGDLS, CDR2 YYNGEE. The CDR3 contains 12 residues. CDR3 protein: CASSVHGYGYTF. The CDR3 DNA follows: TGTGCCAGCAGCGTTCACGGTTATGGCTACACCTTC.

This chain connects TRBV28 to TRBJ1-4; tentatively, D is TRBD1 (5 bases). Germline V CDR1 and CDR2: MDHEN, SYDVKM. The CDR3 loop spans 13 amino acids. V was clipped by 3 bases and J by 7 bases, with 9 bases between them. The CDR3 sequence: CASSFGGIEKLFF. CDR3 in DNA: TGTGCCAGCAGTTTTGGGGGGATTGAAAAACTGTTTTTT.

This clone was found a few times. The chain is built from TRBV19 and TRBJ1-3; D remains ambiguous. CDR3 length equals 13 residues. The V end lost 7 bases, the J end lost 4 bases, and 11 bases lay between the germline ends. CDR1 and CDR2 (germline): LNHDA, SQIVND (reference sequence). CDR3: CASTPYVGNTIYF. The DNA for the CDR3 is TGTGCCAGTACCCCCTACGTGGGAAACACCATATATTTT. The complete variable domain, with remaining parts taken from reference TRBV19 and TRBJ1-3, reads DGGITQSPKYLFRKEGQNVTLSCEQNLNHDAMYWYRQDPGQGLRLIYYSQIVNDFQKGDIAEGYSVSREKKESFPLTVTSAQKNPTAFYLCASTPYVGNTIYFGEGSWLTVV.

The chain uses TRBV10-3 and TRBJ2-5, with TRBD1 identical over 7 bases. V shed 6 bases and J 1 base; nucleotides not matched to a gene: 5. This CDR3 is built from 14 residues. In germline, CDR1 is ENHRY, CDR2 SYGVKD. This CDR3 reads CAIREDRLQETQYF. DNA for the CDR3: TGTGCCATCAGGGAGGACAGGCTCCAAGAGACCCAGTACTTC.

This clone was detected once. The V gene is TRBV6-2 or TRBV6-3, the J gene TRBJ2-5; maybe TRBD2 (6 bases). The V and J ends lost 2 bases and 2 bases respectively, with 9 bases between them. This CDR3 spans 14 amino acids. From germline, CDR1 is MNHEY and CDR2 SVGEGT. In DNA form, the CDR3 reads TGTGCCAGCAGTTACGGGGGACTTCAAGAGACCCAGTACTTC. Translation: CASSYGGLQETQYF.

This chain links TRBV7-2 with TRBJ1-1; D uncertain. There are 14 residues in the CDR3. From germline, CDR1 is SGHTA and CDR2 FQGNSA. V lost 2 bases to trimming and J lost 8 bases, with 15 bases between them. For the CDR3, the DNA is TGTGCCAGCAGCTTAAAGTGGGCCTATGAGGAAGCTTTCTTT. It yields the protein CASSLKWAYEEAFF.

The chain uses TRBV18 and TRBJ1-2; D is uncertain. The CDR3 consists of 12 residues. Germline V gene lookup returns CDR1 KGHSH and CDR2 LQKENI. Trimming cost V 8 bases and J 2 bases, with 9 bases left between them. In nucleotides, the CDR3 is TGTGCCAGCGCATACAGAAACTATGGCTACACCTTC. Its protein product is CASAYRNYGYTF.

This clone was recorded only once. DNA of the CDR3: TGTGCCAGCAGTTTCCAAGAGCGTGAAAAACTGTTTTTT. Amino acids: CASSFQEREKLFF. The J gene is TRBJ1-4, the V gene TRBV27; no firm D call. Germline lookup yields CDR1 MNHEY and CDR2 SMNVEV (reference sequence). V was shortened by 3 bases and J by 7 bases, with 9 bases between the two germline ends. The CDR3 spans 13 residues. Drawing the rest from reference TRBV27 and TRBJ1-4, the complete variable domain is EAQVTQNPRYLITVTGKKLTVTCSQNMNHEYMSWYRQDPGLGLRQIYYSMNVEVTDKGDVPEGYKVSRKEKRNFPLILESPSPNQTSLYFCASSFQEREKLFFGSGTQLSVL.

This clone was seen only a few times. The chain recombines TRBV10-2 with TRBJ1-2, with D perhaps TRBD1 (5 bases). The germline V gene has CDR1 WSHSY and CDR2 SAAADI. The ends were cut back, 7 bases at V and 7 bases at J, with 13 bases in the middle. This CDR3 has 12 residues. The CDR3 DNA reads TGCGCCAGCACAGGGCGCGCTGGTGGCTACACCTTC. It yields the protein CASTGRAGGYTF.

The chain is built from TRBV6-2 or TRBV6-3 and TRBJ2-7; D perhaps matches TRBD1 (6 bases). Germline V gene data show CDR1 as MNHEY and CDR2 as SVGEGT. This CDR3 spans 13 amino acids. Trimming removed 2 bases from V and 3 bases from J, with 8 bases in between. CDR3 nucleotide sequence: TGTGCCAGCAGTTACCAGGGGCTCTACGAGCAGTACGTC. Its translation is CASSYQGLYEQYV.

The chain combines TRBV19 with TRBJ1-1, with D hard to call. V gave up 4 bases and J gave up 0 bases, with 6 bases separating them. The germline CDR1 and CDR2 sequences are LNHDA and SQIVND (reference sequence). The CDR3 is 13 residues long. CDR3 bases: TGTGCCAGTAGTACAGTTATGAACACTGAAGCTTTCTTT. This gives the protein CASSTVMNTEAFF.

This clone was seen a single time. The rearrangement joins TRBV2 to TRBJ2-1; D is possibly TRBD2 (5 bases). The V and J ends lost 0 bases and 6 bases respectively, with 12 bases between them. The CDR3 loop spans 15 amino acids. Looked up from germline, CDR1 is SNHLY and CDR2 is FYNNEI. Written as DNA, the CDR3 is TGTGCCAGCAGTGAAGCGCGAGGGAAAGGCAATGAGCAGTTCTTC. As protein: CASSEARGKGNEQFF.

The rearrangement uses TRBV19 and TRBJ1-2; D perhaps matches TRBD1 (6 bases). The CDR3 contains 14 residues. Germline CDR1 is LNHDA and CDR2 is SQIVND (reference sequence). With 7 bases removed from V and 7 bases from J, the gap between germline ends came to 19 bases. The CDR3 DNA is TGTGCCAGTACCAGAACAGGGAAAAGAAGTGGCTACACCTTC. This codes for CASTRTGKRSGYTF.

The CDR3 loop is CASSLVQGSYNEQFF. CDR3 nucleotides: TGTGCCAGCAGCTTGGTCCAGGGGTCTTACAATGAGCAGTTCTTC. The chain employs TRBV5-6 and TRBJ2-1, with D tentatively TRBD1 (6 bases). The CDR3 is 15 residues long. Germline CDR1 reads SGHDT; CDR2 reads YYEEEE. Trimming cost V 0 bases and J 4 bases, with 11 bases left between them.

The chain links TRBV3-1 (or the pseudogene TRBV3-2) to TRBJ2-5, with TRBD2 matching over 9 bases. V trimming: 2 bases; J trimming: 2 bases; junction bases outside the gene matches: 9. Germline V gene sequence: CDR1 LGHDT, CDR2 YNNKEL (reference sequence). The CDR3 is made up of 17 amino acids. The CDR3 loop is CASSQSLGSGGQETQYF. DNA for the CDR3: TGTGCCAGCAGCCAATCCCTGGGAAGCGGGGGGCAAGAGACCCAGTACTTC.

This chain links TRBV5-1 with TRBJ2-3; 14 positions match TRBD2. Germline CDR1 is SGHRS and CDR2 is YFSETQ. Trimming took 3 bases from V and 10 from J; bases not matched to a gene: 10. The CDR3 runs 16 residues. DNA of the CDR3: TGCGCCAGCAGCTCCCGGACTAGCGGGGGGTTAATATCGCAGTATTTT. It is translated as CASSSRTSGGLISQYF.

The chain joins TRBV6-1 to TRBJ2-4; no reliable D call. This CDR3 contains 16 residues. Germline V gives CDR1 MNHNS, CDR2 SASEGT. With 2 bases removed from V and 0 bases from J, the gap between germline ends came to 11 bases. CDR3 sequence (DNA): TGTGCCAGCAGTGAACGACATCTATTAGCCAAAAACATTCAGTACTTC. Its protein product is CASSERHLLAKNIQYF.

V is TRBV18 and J is TRBJ2-7, with 7 bases aligning to TRBD1. Germline V CDR1 and CDR2: KGHSH, LQKENI. The CDR3 runs 14 residues. With V trimmed by 4 bases and J by 2 bases, 5 bases remained unmatched. Here the CDR3 DNA reads TGTGCCAGCTCACTTGACAGGGCCCCCTACGAGCAGTACTTC. Its translation: CASSLDRAPYEQYF. The variable domain in full, with the rest retrieved from reference TRBV18 and TRBJ2-7, is NAGVMQNPRHLVRRRGQEARLRCSPMKGHSHVYWYRQLPEEGLKFMVYLQKENIIDESGMPKERFSAEFPKEGPSILRIQQVVRGDSAAYFCASSLDRAPYEQYFGPGTRLTVT.

This clone has just a few counts. This sequence joins TRBV19 and TRBJ1-4; possible D gene TRBD1, 5 bases. The CDR3 is 14 residues long. Germline CDR1 is LNHDA and CDR2 is SQIVND (reference sequence). Trimming removed 6 bases from V and 11 bases from J, with 19 bases in between. CDR3 loop: CASRPGLPGGKLFF. CDR3 coding DNA: TGTGCCAGTAGGCCGGGACTTCCCGGCGGGAAACTGTTTTTT.

CDR3 DNA: TGCGCCAGCAGCTTGAGTCACCCCGGGAACTATGGCTACACCTTC. Protein product: CASSLSHPGNYGYTF. The chain uses TRBV5-1 and TRBJ1-2; unclear D gene. This CDR3 contains 15 residues. Germline V gene data show CDR1 as SGHRS and CDR2 as YFSETQ. V lost 1 base to trimming and J lost 2 bases, with 12 bases between them.